These T cell receptor beta chains were read from a single sample in a study of blood T cell repertoires in COVID-19. Repertoires were generated with immunoSEQ multiplex PCR, while TCRdb's copy carries only in-frame clones and drops some. The data contain about 48,000 clones, roughly 88% of them singletons. The sample consisted of peripheral blood. These receptors were obtained from a man in his 70s with acute or convalescent COVID-19. CDR3s include the opening cysteine and the closing phenylalanine or tryptophan. A D gene is named only where the DNA matches it firmly. Where a row states a size, it is once, few, many or the class of an expanded clone; other rows omit it.

J	D	size	V	CDR3	DNA
TRBJ2-7	.	.	TRBV27	CASSWGRRGLSSYEQYF	TGTGCCAGCAGTTGGGGTAGGAGGGGGCTTAGCTCCTACGAGCAGTACTTC
TRBJ1-2	.	.	TRBV4-3	CASSQDRNYGYTF	TGCGCCAGCAGCCAAGACAGAAACTATGGCTACACCTTC
TRBJ1-2	.	.	TRBV19	CASSMVQGNYGYTF	TGTGCCAGTAGTATGGTCCAGGGGAACTATGGCTACACCTTC
TRBJ1-3	.	once	TRBV27	CASSRSGRGSSGNTIYF	TGTGCCAGCAGCCGTTCAGGCCGAGGGTCCTCTGGAAACACCATATATTTT
TRBJ2-1	TRBD2	.	TRBV5-4	CASSLATSGGAVEQFF	TGTGCCAGCAGCTTGGCCACTAGCGGGGGGGCAGTTGAGCAGTTCTTC
TRBJ1-4	.	.	TRBV3-1/TRBV3-2	CASSHSTPTNEKLFF	TGTGCCAGCAGCCATTCGACACCAACTAATGAAAAACTGTTTTTT
TRBJ2-5	.	.	TRBV5-1	CASSLWEDRETQYF	TGCGCCAGCAGCTTGTGGGAGGATAGGGAGACCCAGTACTTC
TRBJ1-2	.	.	TRBV15	CATSRGIGRNYGYTF	TGTGCCACCAGCAGGGGAATTGGGAGAAACTATGGCTACACCTTC
TRBJ1-5	.	.	TRBV7-6	CASAPSGNQPQHF	TGTGCCAGCGCCCCTTCGGGAAATCAGCCCCAGCATTTT
TRBJ1-2	.	.	TRBV7-2	CANRQPSNYGYTF	TGTGCCAACAGACAGCCGAGCAACTATGGCTACACCTTC
TRBJ2-1	TRBD2	.	TRBV10-1	CASSESMVGGDNEQFF	TGCGCCAGCAGTGAGTCGATGGTCGGGGGGGACAATGAGCAGTTCTTC
TRBJ1-2	TRBD1	.	TRBV19	CASKEGGEGTVGYTF	TGTGCCAGTAAAGAAGGGGGCGAGGGCACGGTTGGCTACACCTTC
TRBJ2-1	TRBD2	.	TRBV10-3	CAISGQSGANNEQFF	TGTGCCATCAGTGGTCAAAGCGGGGCAAACAATGAGCAGTTCTTC
TRBJ1-4	.	few	TRBV7-9	CASSLGSGQDLTTNEKLFF	TGTGCCAGCAGCTTAGGTTCGGGACAAGACTTAACAACTAATGAAAAACTGTTTTTT
TRBJ2-3	.	.	TRBV19	CASSIFGEDTQYF	TGTGCCAGTAGTATCTTCGGGGAAGATACGCAGTATTTT
TRBJ1-1	.	.	TRBV5-1	CASSLPRGTEAFF	TGCGCCAGCAGCTTGCCCAGGGGCACTGAAGCTTTCTTT
TRBJ2-7	TRBD1	.	TRBV18	CASSQGQGEQYF	TGTGCCAGCTCACAAGGACAGGGTGAGCAGTACTTC
TRBJ1-4	.	.	TRBV6-1	CASSDQRSEKLFF	TGTGCCAGCAGTGACCAAAGGAGTGAAAAACTGTTTTTT
TRBJ2-5	.	.	TRBV30	CACAEGIWGETQYF	TGTGCCTGCGCGGAGGGGATTTGGGGAGAGACCCAGTACTTC
TRBJ1-1	.	.	TRBV18	CASSPSQGMNTEAFF	TGTGCCAGCTCACCATCACAGGGAATGAACACTGAAGCTTTCTTT
TRBJ1-3	.	.	TRBV14	CASSHVRDISGNTIYF	TGTGCCAGCAGCCACGTCAGGGACATCTCTGGAAACACCATATATTTT
TRBJ1-2	TRBD1	.	TRBV15	CATSRGGQGGSGYTF	TGTGCCACCAGCAGGGGGGGACAGGGTGGCTCTGGCTACACCTTC
TRBJ1-5	.	.	TRBV19	CASRQGNQPQHF	TGTGCCAGTAGGCAGGGAAATCAGCCCCAGCATTTT
TRBJ2-7	.	.	TRBV3-1/TRBV3-2	CASSRGAYEQYF	TGTGCCAGCAGCCGAGGAGCCTACGAGCAGTACTTC
TRBJ2-7	.	.	TRBV11-2	CASSLGQGPYEQYF	TGTGCCAGCAGCTTAGGGCAGGGCCCCTACGAGCAGTACTTC
TRBJ2-3	TRBD2	few	TRBV9	CASSVREGSSTDTQYF	TGTGCCAGCAGCGTAAGGGAGGGGTCTAGCACAGATACGCAGTATTTT
TRBJ1-1	TRBD1	once	TRBV30	CAWNRGGMNTEAFF	TGTGCCTGGAACAGGGGGGGGATGAACACTGAAGCTTTCTTT
TRBJ1-4	TRBD1	once	TRBV5-1	CASSAGTATNEKLFF	TGCGCCAGCAGCGCGGGGACAGCAACTAATGAAAAACTGTTTTTT
TRBJ1-6	.	.	TRBV7-9	CASGRGGASPLHF	TGTGCCAGCGGCCGAGGGGGAGCTTCACCCCTCCACTTT
TRBJ1-6	.	once	TRBV3-1/TRBV3-2	CASSHLGSSYNSPLHF	TGTGCCAGCAGCCACCTAGGGAGCTCCTATAATTCACCCCTCCACTTT
TRBJ2-7	.	.	TRBV9	CAGTNRVLFYEQYF	TGTGCCGGCACCAACAGGGTATTGTTCTACGAGCAGTACTTC
TRBJ1-3	.	.	TRBV5-1	CASSLDGVRGNTIYF	TGCGCCAGCAGCTTGGACGGGGTCCGTGGAAACACCATATATTTT
TRBJ1-6	.	few	TRBV30	CAWNRDQGYNSPLHF	TGTGCCTGGAACAGGGATCAGGGGTATAATTCACCCCTCCACTTT
TRBJ1-5	.	.	TRBV6-5	CASSTQGNQPQHF	TGTGCCAGCAGTACCCAGGGAAATCAGCCCCAGCATTTT
TRBJ1-5	.	.	TRBV18	CASSPSRRVDSQHF	TGTGCCAGCTCACCATCTCGTCGGGTGGATTCCCAGCATTTT
TRBJ1-1	TRBD1	.	TRBV19	CASSNPGQGSAEAFF	TGTGCCAGTAGTAACCCGGGACAGGGATCTGCTGAAGCTTTCTTT
TRBJ2-7	TRBD1	few	TRBV19	CASTPGQGSQEQYF	TGTGCCAGCACCCCCGGACAGGGGTCGCAGGAGCAGTACTTC
TRBJ1-4	.	.	TRBV5-5	CASRERGTRNEKLFF	TGTGCCAGCCGGGAGAGGGGCACCCGGAATGAAAAACTGTTTTTT
TRBJ2-5	.	.	TRBV5-1	CASSLPEETQYF	TGCGCCAGCAGCTTGCCGGAGGAGACCCAGTACTTC
TRBJ1-3	.	.	TRBV6-5	CASVRDINSGNTIYF	TGTGCCAGCGTCCGGGACATTAACTCTGGAAACACCATATATTTT
TRBJ1-1	.	.	TRBV11-3	CASSRGRNTEAFF	TGTGCCAGCAGCCGTGGCCGGAACACTGAAGCTTTCTTT
TRBJ1-1	TRBD1	.	TRBV19	CASSIRGTANTEAFF	TGTGCCAGTAGTATAAGGGGGACAGCGAACACTGAAGCTTTCTTT
TRBJ1-5	TRBD1	.	TRBV30	CAWSDRGLYNQPQHF	TGTGCCTGGTCGGACAGGGGGCTATACAATCAGCCCCAGCATTTT
TRBJ2-7	.	once	TRBV11-2	CASSLLGYEQYF	TGTGCCAGCAGCTTACTAGGATACGAGCAGTACTTC
TRBJ2-7	TRBD1	few	TRBV7-9	CASRRGPPFYEQYF	TGTGCCAGCAGAAGGGGGCCCCCTTTCTACGAGCAGTACTTC
TRBJ1-5	TRBD1	.	TRBV7-8	CASSRGTGGGQPQHF	TGTGCCAGCAGCCGGGGGACAGGGGGCGGTCAGCCCCAGCATTTT
TRBJ2-3	.	.	TRBV18	CASSPRTASTDTQYF	TGTGCCAGCTCACCGAGGACAGCTAGCACAGATACGCAGTATTTT
TRBJ2-5	.	.	TRBV19	CASRLAPNGETQYF	TGTGCCAGTAGACTAGCCCCCAACGGGGAGACCCAGTACTTC
TRBJ2-1	.	.	TRBV28	CASSPRGRTIYNEQFF	TGTGCCAGCAGCCCCCGTGGCCGGACTATCTACAATGAGCAGTTCTTC
TRBJ1-1	.	.	TRBV6-2/TRBV6-3	CASSPLTADTEAFF	TGTGCCAGCAGCCCCCTCACAGCGGACACTGAAGCTTTCTTT
TRBJ2-3	TRBD2	.	TRBV10-3	CAISGTSGSTDTQYF	TGTGCCATCAGTGGGACTAGCGGGAGCACAGATACGCAGTATTTT